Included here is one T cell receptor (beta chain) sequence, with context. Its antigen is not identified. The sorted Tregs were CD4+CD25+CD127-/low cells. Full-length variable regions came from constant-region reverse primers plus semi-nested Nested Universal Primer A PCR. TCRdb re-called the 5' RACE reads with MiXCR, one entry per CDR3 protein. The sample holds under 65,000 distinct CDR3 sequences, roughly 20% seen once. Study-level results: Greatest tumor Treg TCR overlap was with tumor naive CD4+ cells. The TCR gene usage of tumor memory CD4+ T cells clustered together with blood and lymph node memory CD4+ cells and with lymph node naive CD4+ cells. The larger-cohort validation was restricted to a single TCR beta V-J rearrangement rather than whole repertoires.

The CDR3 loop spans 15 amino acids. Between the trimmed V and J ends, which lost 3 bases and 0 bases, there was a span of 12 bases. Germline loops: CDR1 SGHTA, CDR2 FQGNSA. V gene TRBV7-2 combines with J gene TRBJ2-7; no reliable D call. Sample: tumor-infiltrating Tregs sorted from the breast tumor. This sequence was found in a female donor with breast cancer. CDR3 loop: CASSFQAVSSYEQYF. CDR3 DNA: TGTGCCAGCAGCTTTCAGGCGGTGAGCTCCTACGAGCAGTACTTC. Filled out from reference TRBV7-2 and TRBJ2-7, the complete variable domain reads GAGVSQSPSNKVTEKGKDVELRCDPISGHTALYWYRQSLGQGLEFLIYFQGNSAPDKSGLPSDRFSAERTGGSVSTLTIQRTQQEDSAVYLCASSFQAVSSYEQYFGPGTRLTVT.